What follows are 30 T cell receptor beta chains derived from one specimen sequenced in a study of early T cells in non-severe SARS-CoV-2 infection. A single record per CDR3 protein comes from TCRdb applying MiXCR to the 5' RACE reads. There are more than 80,000 distinct CDR3 sequences in the sample; roughly 15% occur only once, and around 1.3% lies in the top ten. Sequences were obtained from whole blood. These receptor sequences come from an adult who was a healthcare worker with PCR-confirmed SARS-CoV-2 infection or an uninfected control (not recorded which).

The chain recombines TRBV29-1 with TRBJ2-5; 13 nucleotides match TRBD2. The germline V gene has CDR1 SQVTM and CDR2 ANQGSEA. Trimming took 3 bases from V and 4 from J; bases not matched to a gene: 14. The CDR3 spans 18 residues. The CDR3, as DNA: TGCAGCGTTGACTTAGTCCCCACTAGCGGGAGGGCCAGAGAGACCCAGTACTTC. Translating it yields CSVDLVPTSGRARETQYF.

CDR3 in amino acids: CASSSPMSWSQFF. CDR3 coding DNA: TGTGCCAGCAGCTCGCCTATGTCGTGGTCGCAGTTCTTC. This rearrangement joins TRBV7-8 to TRBJ2-1; no clear D gene. With 4 bases removed from V and 12 bases from J, the gap between germline ends came to 16 bases. Looked up from germline, CDR1 is SGHVS and CDR2 is FQNEAQ. The CDR3 spans 13 residues. Full variable domain (rest looked up from reference TRBV7-8 and TRBJ2-1): GAGVSQSPRYKVAKRGQDVALRCDPISGHVSLFWYQQALGQGPEFLTYFQNEAQLDKSGLPSDRFFAERPEGSVSTLKIQRTQQEDSAVYLCASSSPMSWSQFFGPGTRLTVL.

This clonotype was recorded a few times. The chain has TRBV30 and TRBJ2-1; D is perhaps TRBD1 or TRBD2 (6 bases each). CDR1 and CDR2 from the germline V gene are GTSNPN and SVGIG (reference sequence). The CDR3 is 15 residues long. Trimming took 3 bases from V and 5 from J, leaving 17 bases between them. The CDR3 loop reads CAWRIQGLANNEQFF. The CDR3 nucleotides are TGTGCCTGGAGGATACAGGGACTCGCAAACAATGAGCAGTTCTTC.

This chain's CDR3 is CAWSVGEYEQYF. The DNA of the CDR3 is TGTGCCTGGAGTGTTGGGGAATACGAGCAGTACTTC. The chain has TRBV30 and TRBJ2-7, with no clear D. Germline values: CDR1 GTSNPN, CDR2 SVGIG (reference sequence). The CDR3 length is 12 residues. The V end was cut by 0 bases, the J end by 4 bases, with 7 bases between.

This clonotype was seen a handful of times. The V gene is TRBV20-1, the J gene TRBJ2-7; no definite D call. CDR3 size: 13 residues. The germline V gene encodes CDR1 DFQATT and CDR2 SNEGSKA (reference sequence). The V end was cut by 5 bases, the J end by 5 bases, with 16 bases between. The CDR3 DNA sequence: TGCAGTGCTCACCTCCAAAATGAGGACGAGCAGTACTTC. Translating it yields CSAHLQNEDEQYF.

Concerning this clonotype: The junction does not match germline at one end; this may be a read error. The V gene is TRBV7-7, the J gene TRBJ1-2; maybe TRBD1 (5 bases). Germline lookup yields CDR1 SSHAT and CDR2 FNYEAQ (reference sequence). This CDR3 contains 15 residues. The CDR3 nucleotides are TGTGCTAGCATCCTCGGGGACGGCCTGGACTATGGCTACACCTTC. This sequence encodes CASILGDGLDYGYTF.

This clonotype showed up many times. This rearrangement joins TRBV28 to TRBJ1-5; no reliable D call. V shed 3 bases and J shed 3 bases, with 12 bases lying between them. The CDR3 runs 15 residues. Germline V lookup: CDR1 MDHEN, CDR2 SYDVKM. This chain's CDR3 is CASSFPPGPNQPQHF. The CDR3 nucleotides read TGTGCCAGCAGTTTCCCGCCAGGTCCCAATCAGCCCCAGCATTTT.

V and J are TRBV28 and TRBJ2-1, with 9 positions matching TRBD2. The length of the CDR3 is 12 residues. Germline V gene data show CDR1 as MDHEN and CDR2 as SYDVKM. J gave up 5 bases and V 11 bases, and 4 bases lay outside the gene matches. The CDR3 loop is CAAGGTHNEQFF. Written as DNA, the CDR3 is TGTGCCGCGGGAGGGACACACAATGAGCAGTTCTTC.

The V gene is TRBV2, the J gene TRBJ2-7; tentative D call: TRBD2 (5 bases). This CDR3 is 14 amino acids long. Trimming removed 2 bases at V and 4 bases at J, with 12 bases between. Per the germline V gene, CDR1 is SNHLY and CDR2 is FYNNEI. The CDR3 sequence is CASSEWLAGYEQYF. DNA for the CDR3: TGTGCCAGCAGTGAATGGCTAGCCGGTTACGAGCAGTACTTC.

The chain recombines TRBV13 with TRBJ2-5; D is unclear. CDR1 is PRHDT, CDR2 FYEKMQ, per germline (reference sequence). This CDR3 has 13 amino acids. Trimming took 0 bases from V and 4 from J, leaving 6 bases between them. CDR3: CASSLGWRETQYF. CDR3 nucleotides: TGTGCCAGCAGCTTAGGTTGGAGAGAGACCCAGTACTTC.

This clonotype was seen a handful of times. The CDR3 protein is CASSFGGASGDTQYF. CDR3 in DNA: TGTGCCAGCAGTTTCGGGGGGGCTAGCGGAGATACGCAGTATTTT. The rearrangement uses TRBV27 and TRBJ2-3; 8 nucleotides match TRBD2. CDR3 length: 15 amino acids. Germline V gene lookup returns CDR1 MNHEY and CDR2 SMNVEV (reference sequence). V gave up 3 bases and J gave up 5 bases; unmatched junction bases: 7.

This sequence joins TRBV20-1 and TRBJ2-3; no definite D call. The V and J ends lost 3 bases and 4 bases respectively, with 5 bases between them. The CDR3 is made up of 11 amino acids. Germline CDR1 DFQATT, CDR2 SNEGSKA (reference sequence). CDR3 bases: TGCAGTGCTAGTCGGGCAGATACGCAGTATTTT. It specifies CSASRADTQYF.

The sample holds a few counts of this clonotype. V and J are TRBV20-1 and TRBJ2-7; the D gene is possibly TRBD2 (6 bases). From germline, CDR1 is DFQATT and CDR2 SNEGSKA (reference sequence). The V gene lost 6 bases and the J gene lost 1 base, with 16 bases spanning the gap. The CDR3 is 14 residues long. CDR3 sequence reads: CSALNLAGSYEQYF. CDR3 DNA sequence: TGCAGTGCCCTAAATCTGGCGGGATCCTACGAGCAGTACTTC.

This clonotype has a handful of counts. V usage is TRBV10-2 and J usage is TRBJ2-4, with D uncertain. The CDR3 contains 12 residues. CDR1 and CDR2 from the germline V gene are WSHSY and SAAADI. Trimming left V 3 bases short and J 1 base short, with 1 base between. The CDR3 here is CASSDAKNIQYF. Here the CDR3 DNA reads TGCGCCAGCAGTGACGCCAAAAACATTCAGTACTTC.

This sequence joins TRBV29-1 and TRBJ2-1, with D possibly TRBD2 on 5 matching bases. The CDR3 extends over 13 amino acids. The V gene's germline CDR1 is SQVTM and CDR2 ANQGSEA. Trimming removed 3 bases from V and 7 bases from J, with 13 bases in between. In nucleotides, the CDR3 is TGCAGCGTTGATGGTGGGAGACGTAATGAGCAGTTCTTC. Translation gives CSVDGGRRNEQFF.

This clonotype has a count of ten or more. This sequence joins TRBV6-2 or TRBV6-3 and TRBJ1-1; tentative D call: TRBD1 (5 bases). V lost 8 bases and J 4 bases, leaving 14 bases between the germline ends. This CDR3 is 13 amino acids long. Germline-derived CDR1 and CDR2 are MNHEY and SVGEGT. CDR3 nucleotides: TGTGCCAGCCTTTTCGTCGGGGGCACTGAAGCTTTCTTT. Its protein is CASLFVGGTEAFF.

The chain employs TRBV20-1 and TRBJ2-7, with 7 bases aligning to TRBD1. There are 12 residues in the CDR3. Unmatched junction bases numbered 3, after V lost 4 bases and J lost 3 bases. CDR1 and CDR2 from the germline V gene are DFQATT and SNEGSKA (reference sequence). The CDR3 reads CSAKRGRYEQYF. The DNA for the CDR3 is TGCAGTGCTAAGAGGGGGCGCTACGAGCAGTACTTC.

The chain uses TRBV6-1 and TRBJ2-5; no firm D call. CDR1 MNHNS and CDR2 SASEGT come from the germline V gene. The CDR3 is made up of 11 amino acids. V dropped 5 bases and J dropped 10 bases, with 11 bases sitting between them. CDR3 bases: TGTGCCAGCAGTCGTGGGTTAGACCAGTACTTC. Its protein is CASSRGLDQYF.

The chain joins TRBV7-8 to TRBJ1-3, with TRBD1 identical over 9 bases. The CDR3 spans 14 residues. Germline CDR1 and CDR2: SGHVS and FQNEAQ. The V segment lost 4 bases and the J segment 2 bases; nucleotides outside the gene matches: 0. The CDR3 loop reads CASSWDRAGNTIYF. The CDR3 DNA reads TGTGCCAGCAGCTGGGACAGGGCTGGAAACACCATATATTTT.

J is TRBJ1-1 and V is TRBV20-1, with TRBD1 identical over 10 bases. Unmatched junction bases numbered 9, after V lost 4 bases and J lost 1 base. The CDR3 length is 16 residues. CDR1 is DFQATT, CDR2 SNEGSKA, per germline (reference sequence). CDR3 loop: CSAIPGQGFRNTEAFF. DNA for the CDR3: TGCAGTGCTATTCCGGGACAGGGGTTTCGGAACACTGAAGCTTTCTTT.

The chain carries TRBV7-2 and TRBJ2-7; 13 bases match TRBD2. V lost 5 bases, J lost 5 bases, and 9 bases stayed unmatched. The CDR3 runs 16 residues. Per the germline V gene, CDR1 is SGHTA and CDR2 is FQGNSA. Here the CDR3 reads CASSTRLAGGVDEQYF. CDR3 bases: TGTGCCAGCAGCACCCGACTAGCGGGAGGAGTAGACGAGCAGTACTTC.

In its sample, this clonotype was seen a few times. The chain joins TRBV12-3 or TRBV12-4 to TRBJ1-2; 7 bases match TRBD1. The trim removed 6 bases at V and 5 bases at J, leaving 6 bases unmatched. The CDR3 sequence is 13 residues long. This CDR3 is CASSTTGLYGYTF. The DNA for the CDR3 is TGTGCCAGCAGCACGACAGGGCTTTATGGCTACACCTTC.

This clonotype was detected a few times. This rearrangement joins TRBV12-3 or TRBV12-4 to TRBJ2-3; D gene ambiguous. V lost 4 bases to trimming and J lost 4 bases, with 15 bases between them. This CDR3 is 15 amino acids long. The CDR3 protein is CASSWSPVNADTQYF. The DNA of the CDR3 is TGTGCCAGCAGTTGGTCCCCCGTCAATGCAGATACGCAGTATTTT.

This clonotype was seen ten or more times. The J gene is TRBJ1-5, the V gene TRBV6-6, with D unclear. This CDR3 contains 12 residues. Germline V gene lookup returns CDR1 MNHNY and CDR2 SVGAGI (reference sequence). With 2 bases removed from V and 4 bases from J, the gap between germline ends came to 3 bases. DNA of the CDR3: TGTGCCAGCAGTTACCAAAATCAGCCCCAGCATTTT. It yields the protein CASSYQNQPQHF.

The chain has TRBV20-1 and TRBJ2-7, with 8 nucleotides matching TRBD1. The CDR3 spans 14 residues. V was pared by 3 bases and J by 3 bases, with 7 bases of the junction left unmatched. The germline gives CDR1 DFQATT, CDR2 SNEGSKA (reference sequence). The CDR3 loop reads CSARLRDRFYEQYF. CDR3 sequence (DNA): TGCAGTGCTAGGCTTCGGGACAGGTTCTACGAGCAGTACTTC.

This clonotype was counted at least ten times. The V call is TRBV29-1, the J call TRBJ2-7, with a weak D call TRBD1 (5 bases). The CDR3 has 12 amino acids. Trimming removed 1 base at V and 6 bases at J, with 10 bases between. Germline V lookup: CDR1 SQVTM, CDR2 ANQGSEA. The CDR3 bases are TGCAGCGTTGAAGGCACAGGTACCGAGCAGTACTTC. It codes for CSVEGTGTEQYF.

This clonotype was seen a handful of times. This chain connects TRBV12-3 or TRBV12-4 to TRBJ2-5, with 10 bases that match TRBD1. J gave up 6 bases and V 3 bases, and 10 bases lay outside the gene matches. The CDR3 totals 16 residues. The DNA of the CDR3 is TGTGCCAGCAGTTTGGGGGCGACAGGGGGCCGAAAGACCCAGTACTTC. Translation: CASSLGATGGRKTQYF.

The chain links TRBV18 to TRBJ1-2; D is possibly TRBD1 (5 bases). V was trimmed by 3 bases and J by 2 bases, leaving 13 bases between them. Germline V gene sequence: CDR1 KGHSH, CDR2 LQKENI. This CDR3 is 15 amino acids long. DNA for the CDR3: TGTGCCAGCTCACCCGGGGCAGGGACCAACTATGGCTACACCTTC. Its translation is CASSPGAGTNYGYTF.

V gene TRBV6-5 combines with J gene TRBJ2-7; 7 positions agree with TRBD2. J lost 6 bases, V lost 5 bases, and 1 base had no gene match. The V gene's germline CDR1 is MNHEY and CDR2 SVGAGI. This CDR3 is 11 amino acids long. CDR3 DNA sequence: TGTGCCAGCAGTCGGGGGGTCGAGCAGTACTTC. Its protein is CASSRGVEQYF.

This clonotype was detected a few times. The genes are TRBV11-2 and TRBJ2-6; unclear D gene. The V gene's germline CDR1 is SGHAT and CDR2 FQNNGV. V was trimmed by 1 base and J by 0 bases, leaving 4 bases between them. The CDR3 is 15 residues long. As DNA, the CDR3 is TGTGCCAGCAGCTTAGGCGTCTCTGGGGCCAACGTCCTGACTTTC. It codes for CASSLGVSGANVLTF.